These 3 T cell receptor beta chains share one sample of origin, sequenced in a study of blood T cell repertoires in COVID-19. The method was immunoSEQ multiplex PCR; TCRdb's version includes in-frame clones alone and lacks a portion of them. The sample shows approximately 270,000 clones, approximately 85% of them seen only once. Sequences were obtained from PBMCs or T cells enriched from blood (not recorded which). The origin of the receptors is a woman in her thirties who had recovered from COVID-19.

This chain links TRBV28 with TRBJ2-7; TRBD1 agrees at 9 bases. From germline, CDR1 is MDHEN and CDR2 SYDVKM. Trimming at V came to 3 bases and at J to 4 bases, leaving 4 bases not matched to a gene. The CDR3 extends over 14 amino acids. The CDR3 sequence is CASSLGTGFYEQYF. The DNA of the CDR3 is TGTGCCAGCAGTTTGGGGACAGGGTTTTACGAGCAGTACTTC.

The chain is built from TRBV5-6 and TRBJ2-7; 10 bases agree with TRBD1. CDR3 length equals 15 residues. Germline V gene lookup returns CDR1 SGHDT and CDR2 YYEEEE. Unmatched junction bases numbered 8, after V lost 3 bases and J lost 5 bases. The CDR3 region has the DNA TGTGCCAGCAGCTCGGGGGACAGGGGTCGGGACGAGCAGTACTTC. This translates into CASSSGDRGRDEQYF.

The rearrangement uses TRBV15 and TRBJ2-5; 14 bases align to TRBD2. The CDR3 is 20 residues long. The V gene's germline CDR1 is LNHNV and CDR2 YYDKDF (reference sequence). Trimming removed 2 bases from V and 4 bases from J; junction bases left unmatched: 15. The CDR3 DNA is TGTGCCACCAGCAGATCCGGACTAGCGGGAGGAGGCGGTTCAGGAGAGACCCAGTACTTC. This translates into CATSRSGLAGGGGSGETQYF.